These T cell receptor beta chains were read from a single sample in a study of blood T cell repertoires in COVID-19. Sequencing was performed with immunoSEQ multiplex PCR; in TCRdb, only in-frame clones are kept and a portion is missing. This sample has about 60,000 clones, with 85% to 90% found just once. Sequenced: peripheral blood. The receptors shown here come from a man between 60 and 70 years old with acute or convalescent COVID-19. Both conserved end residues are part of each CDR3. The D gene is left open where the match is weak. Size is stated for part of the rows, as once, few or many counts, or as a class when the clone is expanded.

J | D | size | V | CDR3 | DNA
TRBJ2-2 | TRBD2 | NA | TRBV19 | CASSSALAGVFNGELFF | TGTGCCAGTAGTTCCGCTCTAGCGGGAGTGTTTAACGGGGAGCTGTTTTTT
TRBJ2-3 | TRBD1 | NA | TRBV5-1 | CASSWDSSTDTQYF | TGCGCCAGCAGCTGGGACAGTAGCACAGATACGCAGTATTTT
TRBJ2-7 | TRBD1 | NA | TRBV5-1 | CASSPTGTGDPKQYF | TGCGCCAGCAGCCCGACCGGGACAGGTGATCCCAAGCAGTACTTC
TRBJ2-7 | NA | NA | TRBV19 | CASSILTGSNYEQYF | TGTGCCAGTAGTATACTGACGGGGTCGAACTACGAGCAGTACTTC
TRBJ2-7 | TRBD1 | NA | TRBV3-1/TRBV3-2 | CASSHTQGGEQYF | TGTGCCAGCAGCCATACACAGGGGGGCGAGCAGTACTTC
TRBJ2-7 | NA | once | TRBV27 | CASTSAGSSNEQYF | TGTGCCAGCACATCAGCGGGCTCATCTAACGAGCAGTACTTC
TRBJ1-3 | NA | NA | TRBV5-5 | CASSSSLQGSSGNTIYF | TGTGCCAGCAGCTCATCTCTCCAGGGATCCTCTGGAAACACCATATATTTT
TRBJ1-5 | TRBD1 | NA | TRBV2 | CASSGDREKPQHF | TGTGCCAGCAGTGGGGACAGGGAAAAGCCCCAGCATTTT
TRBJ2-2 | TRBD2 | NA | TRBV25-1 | CASRPRGGTGELFF | TGTGCCAGCAGGCCAAGGGGAGGGACCGGGGAGCTGTTTTTT
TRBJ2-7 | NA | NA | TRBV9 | CASSLSGASYEQYF | TGTGCCAGCAGCCTTAGTGGGGCCTCCTACGAGCAGTACTTC
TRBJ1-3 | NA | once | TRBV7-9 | CASNPGTHSGNTIYF | TGTGCCAGCAACCCTGGGACACATTCTGGAAACACCATATATTTT
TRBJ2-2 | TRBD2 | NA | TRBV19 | CASRLAGGINSGELFF | TGTGCCAGCCGACTAGCGGGAGGTATTAACAGCGGGGAGCTGTTTTTT
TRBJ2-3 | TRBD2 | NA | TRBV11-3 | CASRKGRGLAQHPDTQYF | TGTGCCAGCAGAAAAGGGCGCGGACTAGCGCAGCACCCAGATACGCAGTATTTT
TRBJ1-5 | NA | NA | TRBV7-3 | CASSPQGVGGNQPQHF | TGTGCCAGCAGCCCACAGGGCGTCGGTGGCAATCAGCCCCAGCATTTT
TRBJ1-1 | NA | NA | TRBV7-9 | CASSLDMNTEAFF | TGTGCCAGCAGCCTCGACATGAACACTGAAGCTTTCTTT
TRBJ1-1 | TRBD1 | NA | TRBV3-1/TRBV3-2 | CASSNGQGGTEAFF | TGTGCCAGCAGCAACGGACAGGGGGGGACTGAAGCTTTCTTT
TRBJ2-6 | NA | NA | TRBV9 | CASSVVSSGANVLTF | TGTGCCAGCAGCGTAGTCAGCTCTGGGGCCAACGTCCTGACTTTC
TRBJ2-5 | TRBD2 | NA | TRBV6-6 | CASRRDLAGVETQYF | TGTGCCAGCAGGAGGGATCTAGCGGGAGTAGAGACCCAGTACTTC
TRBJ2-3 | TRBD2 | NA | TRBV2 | CASYWGLAGLGASTDTQYF | TGTGCCAGCTACTGGGGACTAGCGGGATTGGGGGCTAGCACAGATACGCAGTATTTT
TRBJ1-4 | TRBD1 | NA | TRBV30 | CAWSRAGGYEKLFF | TGTGCCTGGAGTAGGGCAGGGGGATATGAAAAACTGTTTTTT
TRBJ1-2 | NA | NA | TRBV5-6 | CASSGPDREYGYTF | TGTGCCAGCAGCGGCCCGGACCGGGAATATGGCTACACCTTC
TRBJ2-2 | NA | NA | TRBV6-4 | CASSDGAGATGELFF | TGTGCCAGCAGTGACGGGGCTGGCGCCACCGGGGAGCTGTTTTTT
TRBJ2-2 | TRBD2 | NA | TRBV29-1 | CSVEGGLAGRAGELFF | TGCAGCGTTGAAGGAGGGCTAGCGGGACGGGCCGGGGAGCTGTTTTTT
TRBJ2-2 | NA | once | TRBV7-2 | CASSLSELNTGELFF | TGTGCCAGCAGCTTGAGCGAGTTGAACACCGGGGAGCTGTTTTTT
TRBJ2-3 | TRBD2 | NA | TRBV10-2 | CASSDEGGPSTDTQYF | TGCGCCAGCAGTGACGAGGGAGGGCCCTCCACAGATACGCAGTATTTT
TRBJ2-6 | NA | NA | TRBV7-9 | CASSLRRDRLSGANVLTF | TGTGCCAGCAGCCTTAGGAGGGACCGCCTCTCTGGGGCCAACGTCCTGACTTTC
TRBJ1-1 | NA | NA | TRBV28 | CASSPRLQVRTEAFF | TGTGCCAGCAGTCCCCGCTTACAGGTTAGGACTGAAGCTTTCTTT
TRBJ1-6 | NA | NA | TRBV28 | CASSPPPGQYNSPLHF | TGTGCCAGCAGCCCCCCCCCTGGACAGTATAATTCACCCCTCCACTTT
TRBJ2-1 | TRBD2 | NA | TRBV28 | CASSWAGDNEQFF | TGTGCCAGCAGTTGGGCGGGAGACAATGAGCAGTTCTTC
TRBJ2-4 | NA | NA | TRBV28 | CASSPLGSGNIQYF | TGTGCCAGCAGTCCTCTCGGTTCAGGGAACATTCAGTACTTC
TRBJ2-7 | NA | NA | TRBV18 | CASSPRGGPGEQYF | TGTGCCAGCTCGCCCCGCGGAGGACCTGGCGAGCAGTACTTC
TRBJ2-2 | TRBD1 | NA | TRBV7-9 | CASSFRGLVAGELFF | TGTGCCAGCAGCTTTAGGGGGCTCGTGGCCGGGGAGCTGTTTTTT
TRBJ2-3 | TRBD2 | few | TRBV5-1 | CASSLDILAITDTQYF | TGCGCCAGCAGCTTGGATATACTAGCGATAACAGATACGCAGTATTTT
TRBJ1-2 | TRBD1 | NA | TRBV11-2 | CASSSGTALYYGYTF | TGTGCCAGCAGTTCCGGGACAGCACTATACTATGGCTACACCTTC
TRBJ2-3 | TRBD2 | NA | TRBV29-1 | CSVKRGVGLAGELTDTQYF | TGCAGCGTAAAAAGGGGGGTCGGACTAGCGGGAGAGTTGACAGATACGCAGTATTTT
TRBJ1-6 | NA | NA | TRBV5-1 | CASSFEGGDSPLHF | TGCGCCAGCAGCTTTGAGGGTGGGGATTCACCCCTCCACTTT
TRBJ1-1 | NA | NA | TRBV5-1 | CASHSPPPMNTEAFF | TGCGCCAGCCATAGTCCCCCCCCCATGAACACTGAAGCTTTCTTT
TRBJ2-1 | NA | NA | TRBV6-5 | CASSSGPYNEQFF | TGTGCCAGCAGCAGCGGGCCATACAATGAGCAGTTCTTC
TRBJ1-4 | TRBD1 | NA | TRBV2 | CASSAGRDREKLFF | TGTGCCAGCAGTGCTGGGAGGGACAGGGAAAAACTGTTTTTT
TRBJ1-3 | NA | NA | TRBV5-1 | CASSFSWGYGNTIYF | TGCGCCAGCAGCTTTTCGTGGGGCTATGGAAACACCATATATTTT
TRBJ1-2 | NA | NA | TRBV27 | CASSLILGGVDGYTF | TGTGCCAGCAGTTTAATTTTAGGAGGGGTAGATGGCTACACCTTC
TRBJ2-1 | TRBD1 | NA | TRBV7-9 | CASSSLDRGFNEQFF | TGTGCCAGCAGCTCTTTGGACAGGGGGTTCAATGAGCAGTTCTTC
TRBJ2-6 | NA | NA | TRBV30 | CAWTQGGAGANVLTF | TGTGCCTGGACCCAGGGTGGCGCTGGGGCCAACGTCCTGACTTTC
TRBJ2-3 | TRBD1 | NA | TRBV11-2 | CASSVYRGADTQYF | TGTGCCAGCAGCGTATACAGGGGAGCAGATACGCAGTATTTT